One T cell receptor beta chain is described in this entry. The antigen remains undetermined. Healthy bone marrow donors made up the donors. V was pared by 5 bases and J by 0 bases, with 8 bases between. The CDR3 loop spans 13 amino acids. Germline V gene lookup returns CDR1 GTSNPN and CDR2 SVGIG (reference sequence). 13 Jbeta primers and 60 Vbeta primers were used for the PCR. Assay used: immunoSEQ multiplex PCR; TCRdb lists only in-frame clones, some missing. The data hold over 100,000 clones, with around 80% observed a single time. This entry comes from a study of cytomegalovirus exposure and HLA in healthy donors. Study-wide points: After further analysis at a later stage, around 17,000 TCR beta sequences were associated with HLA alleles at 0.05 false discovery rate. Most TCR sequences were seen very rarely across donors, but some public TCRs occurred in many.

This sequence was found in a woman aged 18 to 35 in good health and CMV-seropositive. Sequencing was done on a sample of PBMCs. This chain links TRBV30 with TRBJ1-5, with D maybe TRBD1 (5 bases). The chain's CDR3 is CAWGTGSNQPQHF. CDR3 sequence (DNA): TGTGCCTGGGGGACTGGTAGCAATCAGCCCCAGCATTTT.